The sequence of this T cell receptor beta chain was determined in a study of human T cells and chemical hapten exposure. Each CDR3 protein gets one entry after TCRdb re-called the RACE reads with MiXCR. The sample records 60,000 to 75,000 distinct CDR3 sequences, about 6.7% being singletons. This clonotype was picked up many times. Looked up from germline, CDR1 is PRHDT and CDR2 is FYEKMQ (reference sequence). V was clipped by 0 bases and J by 3 bases, with 9 bases between them. The CDR3 extends over 14 amino acids. The sample's time point: pre-sensitization, week 0. Indicated treatment: therapeutic diphenylcyclopropenone sensitization with weekly scalp DPC.

The TCR was taken from a woman aged 25 to 45 with alopecia areata. Some clones in this sample may be carry-over from other donors' samples. J is TRBJ2-7 and V is TRBV13; maybe TRBD1 (5 bases). The material was whole blood, obtained in connection with sensitization to the hapten diphenylcyclopropenone (DPC). This chain's CDR3 is CASSLGDNLYEQYF. DNA of the CDR3: TGTGCCAGCAGCTTAGGGGACAACCTCTACGAGCAGTACTTC.